This T cell receptor (beta chain) appears in the sequencing data of a study of blood T cells in healthy people across ages. Study information: About one barcoded beta molecule per two T cells was the capture yield of template switching.

V lost 5 bases, J lost 7 bases, and 13 bases lay in between. The CDR3 is made up of 14 amino acids. From germline, CDR1 is SGHRS and CDR2 YFSETQ. The authors ran a second PCR of about 7 to 12 cycles using a sample-barcoded 5' primer and a J-beta primer mix. TCRdb analysed the 5' RACE reads with MiXCR anew, one entry per CDR3 protein. The sample lists some 1.4 million distinct CDR3 sequences, 42% seen once, with around 8% in the top ten. In each sample, at least 7 million PBMCs were isolated. The source is a woman aged 18-29 years in good health. Source material: blood. This sequence joins TRBV5-1 and TRBJ1-6, with D tentatively TRBD1 (5 bases). In DNA form, the CDR3 reads TGCGCCAGCAGTTACGACAGTGCCAATTCACCCCTCCACTTT. It codes for CASSYDSANSPLHF.